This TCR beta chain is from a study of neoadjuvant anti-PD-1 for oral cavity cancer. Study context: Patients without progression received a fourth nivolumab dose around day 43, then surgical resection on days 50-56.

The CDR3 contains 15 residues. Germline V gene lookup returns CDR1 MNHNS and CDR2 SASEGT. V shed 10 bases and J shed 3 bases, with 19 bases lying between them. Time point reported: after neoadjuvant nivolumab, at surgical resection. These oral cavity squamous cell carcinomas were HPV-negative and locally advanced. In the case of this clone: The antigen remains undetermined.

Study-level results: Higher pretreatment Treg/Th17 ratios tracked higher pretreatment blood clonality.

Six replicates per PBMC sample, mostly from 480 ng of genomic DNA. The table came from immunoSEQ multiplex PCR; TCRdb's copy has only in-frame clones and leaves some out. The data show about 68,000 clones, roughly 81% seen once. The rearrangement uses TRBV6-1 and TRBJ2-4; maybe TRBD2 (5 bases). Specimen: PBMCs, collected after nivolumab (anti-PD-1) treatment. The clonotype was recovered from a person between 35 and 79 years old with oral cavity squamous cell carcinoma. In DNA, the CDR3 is TGTGCCACCGCGACTGATTGGGGAGACAAAAACATTCAGTACTTC. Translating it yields CATATDWGDKNIQYF.